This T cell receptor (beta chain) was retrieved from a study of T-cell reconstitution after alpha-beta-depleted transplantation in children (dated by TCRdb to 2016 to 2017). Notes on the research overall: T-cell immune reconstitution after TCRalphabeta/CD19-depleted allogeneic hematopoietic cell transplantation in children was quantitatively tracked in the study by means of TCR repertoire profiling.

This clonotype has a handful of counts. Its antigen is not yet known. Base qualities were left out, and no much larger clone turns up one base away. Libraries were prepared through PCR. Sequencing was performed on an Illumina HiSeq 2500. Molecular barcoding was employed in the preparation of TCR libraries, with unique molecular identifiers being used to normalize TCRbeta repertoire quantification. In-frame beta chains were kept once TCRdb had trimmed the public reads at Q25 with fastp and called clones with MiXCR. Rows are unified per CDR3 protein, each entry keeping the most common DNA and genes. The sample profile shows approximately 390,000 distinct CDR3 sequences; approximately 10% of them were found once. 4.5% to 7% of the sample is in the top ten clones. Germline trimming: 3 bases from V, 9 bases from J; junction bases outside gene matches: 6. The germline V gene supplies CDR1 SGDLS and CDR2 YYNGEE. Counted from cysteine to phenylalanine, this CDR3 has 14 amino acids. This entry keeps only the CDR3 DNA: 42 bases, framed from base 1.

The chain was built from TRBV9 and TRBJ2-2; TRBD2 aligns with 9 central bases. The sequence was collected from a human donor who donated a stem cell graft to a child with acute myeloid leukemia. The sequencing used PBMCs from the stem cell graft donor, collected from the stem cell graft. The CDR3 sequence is CASSANSGSRELFF. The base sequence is TGTGCCAGCAGCGCAAATAGCGGGAGCCGGGAGCTGTTTTTT.